This is a list of T cell receptor beta chains from one sample in a study of T cell changes during pregnancy in multiple sclerosis. Profiled with immunoSEQ multiplex PCR; TCRdb holds only in-frame clones, not every one. In the table there are roughly 40,000 clones, 91% of which are singletons. The specimen was CD4+ T cells from peripheral blood mononuclear cells, collected after pregnancy. These receptors all come from a female donor in good health, enrolled as a control in a pregnancy study. Both conserved end residues are part of each CDR3. A D gene is named only where the DNA matches it firmly. Clone size is given for some rows only: seen once, a few or many times, or a class if the clone is expanded.

CDR3 protein	CDR3 DNA	D gene	V gene	CDR3 length	J gene	clone size
CASSSSRGGREKLFF	TGTGCCAGCAGTTCTAGCAGAGGGGGCAGAGAAAAACTGTTTTTT	TRBD1	TRBV28	15	TRBJ1-4	.
CASSFPRVPGNTIYF	TGTGCCAGCAGTTTCCCCAGGGTTCCGGGAAACACCATATATTTT	.	TRBV28	15	TRBJ1-3	.
CASSQGTSGHEQYF	TGTGCCAGCAGCCAGGGGACTAGCGGCCACGAGCAGTACTTC	TRBD2	TRBV7-9	14	TRBJ2-7	.
CASSRTSGKYEQYF	TGTGCCAGCAGTCGGACTAGCGGGAAATACGAGCAGTACTTC	TRBD2	TRBV6-5	14	TRBJ2-7	.
CASSGDREIGNTEAFF	TGTGCCAGCAGTGGGGACAGGGAAATAGGTAACACTGAAGCTTTCTTT	TRBD1	TRBV2	16	TRBJ1-1	.
CASSIGRGLGYTF	TGTGCCAGTAGTATCGGCAGGGGGCTGGGCTACACCTTC	TRBD1	TRBV19	13	TRBJ1-2	.
CASSLGISGNEQFF	TGTGCCAGCAGCTTAGGTATTAGCGGAAATGAGCAGTTCTTC	.	TRBV7-9	14	TRBJ2-1	once
CASSSLAGGPYEQYF	TGTGCCAGCAGCTCCTTAGCGGGAGGGCCCTACGAGCAGTACTTC	TRBD2	TRBV7-2	15	TRBJ2-7	.
CASSNRVASEQYF	TGTGCCAGCAGTAACAGGGTCGCCTCCGAGCAGTACTTC	.	TRBV28	13	TRBJ2-7	.
CASSELGREDGYTF	TGTGCCAGCAGTGAATTGGGCAGGGAAGATGGCTACACCTTC	.	TRBV25-1	14	TRBJ1-2	.
CANTPGQGQYF	TGTGCCAACACTCCGGGACAGGGTCAGTATTTT	TRBD1	TRBV18	11	TRBJ2-3	.
CASSSLTRESSGANVLTF	TGTGCCAGCAGCTCCCTCACTAGAGAGAGCTCTGGGGCCAACGTCCTGACTTTC	.	TRBV11-2	18	TRBJ2-6	once
CASSEPGTASSYNSPLHF	TGTGCCAGCAGTGAACCCGGGACAGCAAGCTCCTATAATTCACCCCTCCACTTT	TRBD1	TRBV6-1	18	TRBJ1-6	.
CASSLQGARGGTEAFF	TGTGCCAGCAGCTTACAGGGGGCGCGAGGGGGCACTGAAGCTTTCTTT	TRBD1	TRBV7-9	16	TRBJ1-1	.
CATPGSGGSSYEQYF	TGTGCCACCCCAGGGAGCGGGGGAAGCTCCTACGAGCAGTACTTC	.	TRBV21-1	15	TRBJ2-7	once
CASSGTNARDEQFF	TGTGCCAGCAGCGGTACTAACGCCAGAGATGAGCAGTTCTTC	.	TRBV7-4	14	TRBJ2-1	.
CASSKEGDYGGDSNQPQHF	TGTGCCAGCAGCAAAGAGGGAGATTACGGGGGGGATAGCAATCAGCCCCAGCATTTT	.	TRBV21-1	19	TRBJ1-5	.
CASSFWTGGDQPQHF	TGTGCCAGCAGCTTCTGGACAGGGGGCGATCAGCCCCAGCATTTT	TRBD1	TRBV7-9	15	TRBJ1-5	.
CASSLRQGGYEQYF	TGTGCCAGCAGTCTGAGACAGGGAGGCTACGAGCAGTACTTC	.	TRBV6-5	14	TRBJ2-7	.
CASSLEGQTLSTDTQYF	TGCGCCAGCAGCTTGGAGGGACAGACACTAAGCACAGATACGCAGTATTTT	TRBD1	TRBV5-1	17	TRBJ2-3	.
CASTSGALGEQYF	TGTGCCAGCACTTCGGGAGCTCTGGGCGAGCAGTACTTC	.	TRBV28	13	TRBJ2-7	.
CASSIFGGRNTQYF	TGTGCCAGCAGTATATTCGGGGGGCGGAATACGCAGTATTTT	.	TRBV28	14	TRBJ2-3	.
CASRGLAGGLEQFF	TGTGCCAGCAGGGGACTAGCGGGGGGGCTTGAGCAGTTCTTC	TRBD2	TRBV5-4	14	TRBJ2-1	.
CSVAPTDNEQFF	TGCAGCGTTGCCCCGACAGACAATGAGCAGTTCTTC	.	TRBV29-1	12	TRBJ2-1	.
CASSDSSTNEKLFF	TGCGCCAGCAGTGACAGTTCAACTAATGAAAAACTGTTTTTT	.	TRBV10-1	14	TRBJ1-4	.
CASSPGTTPRWDTQYF	TGTGCCAGCTCACCAGGAACTACTCCTCGGTGGGATACGCAGTATTTT	.	TRBV18	16	TRBJ2-3	.
CASSPLNFPSSSYEQYF	TGTGCCAGCTCACCACTGAATTTTCCAAGCTCTAGCTACGAGCAGTACTTC	.	TRBV18	17	TRBJ2-7	.
CASGQGVYNEQFF	TGTGCCAGCGGACAGGGAGTCTACAATGAGCAGTTCTTC	TRBD1	TRBV5-6	13	TRBJ2-1	.
CASSLDRGDYGYTF	TGTGCCAGCTCCCTCGACAGGGGTGACTATGGCTACACCTTC	TRBD1	TRBV18	14	TRBJ1-2	.
CASSPGQARNGNQPQHF	TGTGCCAGCTCACCCGGACAGGCTCGAAACGGCAATCAGCCCCAGCATTTT	TRBD1	TRBV18	17	TRBJ1-5	.
CASSATGATGNTIYF	TGTGCCAGCAGTGCTACAGGGGCAACTGGAAACACCATATATTTT	TRBD1	TRBV25-1	15	TRBJ1-3	.
CASSQDELVLAGQYF	TGTGCCAGCAGCCAAGATGAATTGGTTCTAGCGGGGCAGTATTTT	TRBD2	TRBV4-2	15	TRBJ2-3	.
CASSISVSPTAIYEQYF	TGTGCCAGTAGTATTAGCGTCTCACCGACCGCCATCTACGAGCAGTACTTC	.	TRBV19	17	TRBJ2-7	.
CASSNPGGSREAFF	TGCGCCAGCAGCAATCCAGGGGGGTCGCGGGAAGCTTTCTTT	TRBD1	TRBV4-1	14	TRBJ1-1	.
CASSSRGLVTDTQYF	TGTGCCAGCAGTTCTCGGGGACTAGTGACAGATACGCAGTATTTT	TRBD2	TRBV28	15	TRBJ2-3	once
CASSHYSGSHNEQFF	TGTGCCAGCAGCCATTATAGCGGGAGCCACAATGAGCAGTTCTTC	TRBD2	TRBV11-2	15	TRBJ2-1	.
CASSIFRQGNQPQHF	TGTGCCAGTAGTATATTCCGACAGGGCAATCAGCCCCAGCATTTT	.	TRBV19	15	TRBJ1-5	few
CASSSGTSGISGEQFF	TGTGCCAGCAGCTCCGGGACTAGCGGGATAAGTGGTGAGCAGTTCTTC	TRBD2	TRBV5-4	16	TRBJ2-1	.
CASSFGPGTDTQYF	.	.	TRBV5-1	14	TRBJ2-3	.
CASSLVPLRDGNEQFF	TGTGCCAGCAGCTTAGTCCCTTTGAGGGATGGCAATGAGCAGTTCTTC	.	TRBV7-9	16	TRBJ2-1	.
CASSQDIREDYSYNEQFF	TGCGCCAGCAGCCAAGATATCCGGGAGGACTACTCCTACAATGAGCAGTTCTTC	TRBD2	TRBV4-3	18	TRBJ2-1	.
CASTLDRVNEQFF	TGTGCCAGCACCCTCGACAGGGTCAATGAGCAGTTCTTC	TRBD1	TRBV5-6	13	TRBJ2-1	few
CSVVSVNYGYTF	TGCAGCGTTGTGTCAGTCAACTATGGCTACACCTTC	.	TRBV29-1	12	TRBJ1-2	.
CASSVTGFAVTGELFF	TGTGCCAGCAGCGTAACAGGGTTTGCGGTCACCGGGGAGCTGTTTTTT	.	TRBV9	16	TRBJ2-2	.
CASSRSPGTVNTEAFF	TGTGCCAGCAGCCGAAGTCCCGGGACTGTGAACACTGAAGCTTTCTTT	.	TRBV5-6	16	TRBJ1-1	.
CASSLSGGPPLYF	TGTGCCAGCAGTTTATCGGGGGGGCCGCCGCTATATTTT	.	TRBV28	13	TRBJ1-3	.
CASSEMRETQYF	TGTGCCAGCAGTGAAATGCGGGAGACCCAGTACTTC	.	TRBV2	12	TRBJ2-5	.
CASSLVMGAGAFF	TGTGCCAGCAGCTTAGTAATGGGGGCCGGGGCTTTCTTT	.	TRBV7-8	13	TRBJ1-1	.
CASSFEAAPYYEQYF	TGTGCCAGCAGCTTTGAAGCGGCGCCATACTACGAGCAGTACTTC	.	TRBV7-9	15	TRBJ2-7	.
CASSRDSYNSPLHF	TGTGCCAGCAGTCGGGACAGTTATAATTCACCCCTCCACTTT	TRBD1	TRBV5-4	14	TRBJ1-6	.